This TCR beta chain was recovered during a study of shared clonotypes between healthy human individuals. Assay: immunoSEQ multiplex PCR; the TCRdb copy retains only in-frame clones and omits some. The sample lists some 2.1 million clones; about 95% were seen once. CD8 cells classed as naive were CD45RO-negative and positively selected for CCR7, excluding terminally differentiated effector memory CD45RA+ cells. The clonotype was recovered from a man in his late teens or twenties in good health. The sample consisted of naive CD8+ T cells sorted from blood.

The CDR3 sequence: CASSEMAGGPNEQFF. As DNA, the CDR3 is TGCGCCAGCAGTGAGATGGCGGGAGGGCCTAATGAGCAGTTCTTC. V and J are TRBV10-2 and TRBJ2-1; TRBD2 aligns across 9 bases. CDR1 and CDR2 (germline): WSHSY, SAAADI. V trimming: 2 bases; J trimming: 7 bases; junction bases outside the gene matches: 6. The CDR3 is made up of 15 amino acids.